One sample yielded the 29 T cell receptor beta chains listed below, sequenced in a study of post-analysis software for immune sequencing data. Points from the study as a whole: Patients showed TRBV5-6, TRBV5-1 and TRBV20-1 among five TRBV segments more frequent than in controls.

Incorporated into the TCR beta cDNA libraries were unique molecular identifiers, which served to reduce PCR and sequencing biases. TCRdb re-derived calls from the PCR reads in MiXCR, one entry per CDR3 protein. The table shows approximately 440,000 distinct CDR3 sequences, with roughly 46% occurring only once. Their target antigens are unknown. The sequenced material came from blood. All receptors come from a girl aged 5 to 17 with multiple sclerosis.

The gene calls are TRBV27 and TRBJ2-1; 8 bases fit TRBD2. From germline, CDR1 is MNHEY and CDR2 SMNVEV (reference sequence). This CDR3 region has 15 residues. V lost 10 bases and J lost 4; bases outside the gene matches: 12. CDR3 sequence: CATLHREGLYNEQFF. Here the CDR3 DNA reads TGTGCCACGCTGCATCGGGAGGGCCTTTACAATGAGCAGTTCTTC.

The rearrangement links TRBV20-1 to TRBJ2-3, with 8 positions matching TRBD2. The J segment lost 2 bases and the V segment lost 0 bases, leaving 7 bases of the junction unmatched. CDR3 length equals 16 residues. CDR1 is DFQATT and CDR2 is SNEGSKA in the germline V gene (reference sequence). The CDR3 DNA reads TGCAGTGCTAGAGATCTGAGCGGGGGATTCACAGATACGCAGTATTTT. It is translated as CSARDLSGGFTDTQYF.

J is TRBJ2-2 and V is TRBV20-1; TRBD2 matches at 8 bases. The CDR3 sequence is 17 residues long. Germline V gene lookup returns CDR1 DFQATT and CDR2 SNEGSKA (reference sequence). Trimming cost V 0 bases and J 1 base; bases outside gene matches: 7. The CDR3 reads CSARDLRAGGNTGELFF. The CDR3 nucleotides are TGCAGTGCTAGAGACCTCCGGGCGGGAGGGAACACCGGGGAGCTGTTTTTT.

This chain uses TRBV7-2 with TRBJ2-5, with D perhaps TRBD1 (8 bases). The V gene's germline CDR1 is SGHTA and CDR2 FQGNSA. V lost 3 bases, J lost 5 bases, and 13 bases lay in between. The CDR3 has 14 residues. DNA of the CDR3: TGTGCCAGCAGCTTTCAACAGGGGGGGGAGACCCAGTACTTC. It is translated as CASSFQQGGETQYF.

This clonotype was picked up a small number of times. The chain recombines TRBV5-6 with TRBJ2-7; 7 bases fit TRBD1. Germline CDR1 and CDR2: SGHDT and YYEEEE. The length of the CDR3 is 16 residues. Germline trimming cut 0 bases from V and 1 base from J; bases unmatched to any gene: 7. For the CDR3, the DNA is TGTGCCAGCAGCTTGGACGGGACAGCCGTATCCTACGAGCAGTACTTC. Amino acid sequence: CASSLDGTAVSYEQYF.

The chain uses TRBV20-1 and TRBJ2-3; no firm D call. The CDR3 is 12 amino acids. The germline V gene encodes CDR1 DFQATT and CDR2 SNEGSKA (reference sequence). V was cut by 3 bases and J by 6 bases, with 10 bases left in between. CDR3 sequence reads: CSASPNPDTQYF. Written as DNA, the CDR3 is TGCAGTGCTAGCCCAAACCCGGATACGCAGTATTTT.

This CDR3 is CATSDPTPSTDTQYF. CDR3 in DNA: TGTGCCACCAGTGATCCGACCCCTAGCACAGATACGCAGTATTTT. This rearrangement joins TRBV24-1 to TRBJ2-3; D gene ambiguous. This CDR3 spans 15 amino acids. Trimming took off 3 bases at V and 0 bases at J, with 9 bases between the two ends. CDR1 is KGHDR, CDR2 SFDVKD, per germline.

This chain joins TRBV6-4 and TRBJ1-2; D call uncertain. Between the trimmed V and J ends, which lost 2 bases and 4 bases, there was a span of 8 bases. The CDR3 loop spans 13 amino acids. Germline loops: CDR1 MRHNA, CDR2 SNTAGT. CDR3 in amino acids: CASSDTYGYGYTF. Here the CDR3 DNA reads TGTGCCAGCAGTGACACCTACGGCTATGGCTACACCTTC.

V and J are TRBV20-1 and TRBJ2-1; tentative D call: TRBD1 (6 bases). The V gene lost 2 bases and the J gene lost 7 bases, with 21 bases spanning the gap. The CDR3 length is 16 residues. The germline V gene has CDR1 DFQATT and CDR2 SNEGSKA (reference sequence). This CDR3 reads CSARISEGTRRNEQFF. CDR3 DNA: TGCAGTGCTAGAATATCAGAGGGGACAAGACGGAATGAGCAGTTCTTC.

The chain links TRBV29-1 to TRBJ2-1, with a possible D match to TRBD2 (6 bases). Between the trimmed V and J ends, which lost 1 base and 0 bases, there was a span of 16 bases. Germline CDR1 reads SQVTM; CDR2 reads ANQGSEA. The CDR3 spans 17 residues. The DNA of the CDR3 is TGCAGCGTTGAAGGGGTCCTAGCGCTTAGCTCCTACAATGAGCAGTTCTTC. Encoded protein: CSVEGVLALSSYNEQFF.

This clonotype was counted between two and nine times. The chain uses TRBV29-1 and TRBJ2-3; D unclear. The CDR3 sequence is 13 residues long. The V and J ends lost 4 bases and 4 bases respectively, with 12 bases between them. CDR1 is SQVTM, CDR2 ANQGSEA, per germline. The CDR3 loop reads CSVGELVADTQYF. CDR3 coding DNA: TGCAGCGTTGGAGAATTAGTGGCAGATACGCAGTATTTT.

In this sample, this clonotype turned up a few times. The CDR3 bases are TGCGCCAGCAGCCAAGATAAAAGGGACAGGGGATACGAGCAGTACTTC. It translates to CASSQDKRDRGYEQYF. The chain is built from TRBV4-1 and TRBJ2-7, with TRBD1 identical over 10 bases. This CDR3 has 16 amino acids. Trimming removed 0 bases from V and 4 bases from J; junction bases left unmatched: 6. Per the germline V gene, CDR1 is MGHRA and CDR2 is YSYEKL.

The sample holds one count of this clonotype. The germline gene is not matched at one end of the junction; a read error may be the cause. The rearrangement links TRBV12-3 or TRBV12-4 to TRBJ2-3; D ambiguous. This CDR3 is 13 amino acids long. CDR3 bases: TGTGCCAGCAGTTTAGTGGGGTCAGATATGCAGTATTTT. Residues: CASSLVGSDMQYF.

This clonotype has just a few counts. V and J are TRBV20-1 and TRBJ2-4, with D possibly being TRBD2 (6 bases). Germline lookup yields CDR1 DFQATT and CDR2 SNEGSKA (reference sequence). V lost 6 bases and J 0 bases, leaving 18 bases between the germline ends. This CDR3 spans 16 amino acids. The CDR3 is CSAPERAGLAKNIQYF. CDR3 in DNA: TGCAGTGCGCCTGAACGTGCGGGACTAGCCAAAAACATTCAGTACTTC.

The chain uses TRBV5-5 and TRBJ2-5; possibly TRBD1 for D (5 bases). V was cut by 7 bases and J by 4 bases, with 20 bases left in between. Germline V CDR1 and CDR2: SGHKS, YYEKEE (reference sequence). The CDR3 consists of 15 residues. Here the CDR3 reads CASGREYTARETQYF. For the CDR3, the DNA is TGTGCCAGCGGCAGGGAATACACCGCAAGAGAGACCCAGTACTTC.

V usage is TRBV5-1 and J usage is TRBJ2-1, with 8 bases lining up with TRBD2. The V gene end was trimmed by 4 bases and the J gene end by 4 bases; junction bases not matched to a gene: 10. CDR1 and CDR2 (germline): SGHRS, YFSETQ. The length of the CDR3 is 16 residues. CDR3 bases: TGCGCCAGCAGCCTCGGACTAGCCGAAATTTACAATGAGCAGTTCTTC. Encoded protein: CASSLGLAEIYNEQFF.

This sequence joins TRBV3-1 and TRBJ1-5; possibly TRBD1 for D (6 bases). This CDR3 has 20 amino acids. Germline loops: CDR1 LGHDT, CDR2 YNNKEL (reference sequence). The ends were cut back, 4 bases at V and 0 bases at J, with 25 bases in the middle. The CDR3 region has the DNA TGTGCCAGCAGCCCCATTAGGGAGGCAGGGGACCCTTCTAGCAATCAGCCCCAGCATTTT. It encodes CASSPIREAGDPSSNQPQHF.

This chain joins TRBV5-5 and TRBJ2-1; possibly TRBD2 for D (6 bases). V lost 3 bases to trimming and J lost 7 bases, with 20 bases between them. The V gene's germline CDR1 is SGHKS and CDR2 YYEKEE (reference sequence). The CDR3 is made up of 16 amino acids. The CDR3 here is CASSSDRLVVLNEQFF. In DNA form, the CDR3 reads TGTGCCAGCAGCTCCGACAGACTAGTTGTTCTAAATGAGCAGTTCTTC.

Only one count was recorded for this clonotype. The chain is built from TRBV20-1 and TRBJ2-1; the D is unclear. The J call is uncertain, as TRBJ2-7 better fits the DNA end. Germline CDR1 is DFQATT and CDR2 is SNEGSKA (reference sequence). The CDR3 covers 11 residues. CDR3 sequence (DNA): TGCAGTGGGTCCCCCAGGTACGAGCAGTACTTC. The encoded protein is CSGSPRYEQYF.

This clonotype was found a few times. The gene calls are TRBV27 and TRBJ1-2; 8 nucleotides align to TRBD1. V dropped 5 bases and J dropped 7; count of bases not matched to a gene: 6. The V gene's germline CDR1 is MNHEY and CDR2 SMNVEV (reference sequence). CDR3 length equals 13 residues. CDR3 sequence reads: CASSLDRATGYTF. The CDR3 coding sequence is TGTGCCAGCAGTCTGGACAGGGCGACTGGCTACACCTTC.

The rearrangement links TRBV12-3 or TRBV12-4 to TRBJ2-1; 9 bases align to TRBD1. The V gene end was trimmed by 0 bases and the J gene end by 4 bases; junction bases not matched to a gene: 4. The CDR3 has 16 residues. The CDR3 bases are TGTGCCAGCAGTTTAGCGGGGACAGGGACTTACAATGAGCAGTTCTTC. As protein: CASSLAGTGTYNEQFF.

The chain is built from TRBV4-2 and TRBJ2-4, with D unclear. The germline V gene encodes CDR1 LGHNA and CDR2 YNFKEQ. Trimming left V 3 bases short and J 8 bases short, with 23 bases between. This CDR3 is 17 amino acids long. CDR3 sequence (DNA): TGTGCCAGCAGCCAGAAGAAGGGCCGCGGTATTTGGGACATTCAGTACTTC. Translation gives CASSQKKGRGIWDIQYF.

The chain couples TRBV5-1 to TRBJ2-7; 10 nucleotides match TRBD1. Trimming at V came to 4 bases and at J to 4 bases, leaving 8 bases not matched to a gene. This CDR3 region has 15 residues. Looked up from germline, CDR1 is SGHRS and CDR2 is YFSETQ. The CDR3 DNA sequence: TGCGCCAGCAGCGCAAGGGGACAGGGGTTATACGAGCAGTACTTC. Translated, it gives CASSARGQGLYEQYF. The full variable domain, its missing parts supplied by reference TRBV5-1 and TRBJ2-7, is KAGVTQTPRYLIKTRGQQVTLSCSPISGHRSVSWYQQTPGQGLQFLFEYFSETQRNKGNFPGRFSGRQFSNSRSEMNVSTLELGDSALYLCASSARGQGLYEQYFGPGTRLTVT.

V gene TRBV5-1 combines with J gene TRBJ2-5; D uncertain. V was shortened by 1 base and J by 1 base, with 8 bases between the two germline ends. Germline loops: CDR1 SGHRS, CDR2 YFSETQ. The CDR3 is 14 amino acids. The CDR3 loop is CASSLQHLQETQYF. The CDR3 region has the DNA TGCGCCAGCAGCTTGCAGCATCTCCAAGAGACCCAGTACTTC.

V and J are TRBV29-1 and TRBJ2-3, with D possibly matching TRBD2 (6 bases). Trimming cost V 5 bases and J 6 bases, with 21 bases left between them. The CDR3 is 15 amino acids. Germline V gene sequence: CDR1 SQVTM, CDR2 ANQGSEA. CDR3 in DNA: TGCAGCGTTTGGGGGGTCCGTACCGCAGTGGATACGCAGTATTTT. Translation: CSVWGVRTAVDTQYF.

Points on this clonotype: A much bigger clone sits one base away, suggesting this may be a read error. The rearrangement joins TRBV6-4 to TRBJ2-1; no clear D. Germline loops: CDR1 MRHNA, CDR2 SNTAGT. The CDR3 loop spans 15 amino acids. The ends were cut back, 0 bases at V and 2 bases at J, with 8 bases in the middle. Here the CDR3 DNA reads TGTGCCAGCAGTGACTCGAGTGCGACCTACAATGAGCAGTTCTTC. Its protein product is CASSDSSATYNEQFF.

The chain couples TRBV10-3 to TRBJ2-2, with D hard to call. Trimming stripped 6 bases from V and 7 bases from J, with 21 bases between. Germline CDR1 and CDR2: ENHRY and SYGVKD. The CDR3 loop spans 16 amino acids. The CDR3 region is CAISPSPGQDGGELFF. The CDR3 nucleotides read TGTGCCATCAGCCCATCGCCGGGTCAAGACGGCGGGGAGCTGTTTTTT.

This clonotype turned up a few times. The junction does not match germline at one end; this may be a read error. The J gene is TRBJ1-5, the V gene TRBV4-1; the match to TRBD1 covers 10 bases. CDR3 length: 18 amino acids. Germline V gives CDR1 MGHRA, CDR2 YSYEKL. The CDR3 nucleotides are TGCGCCAACAGCCAAGAGTGGGACAGGGGCTATAGCAATCAGCCCCAGCATTTT. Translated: CANSQEWDRGYSNQPQHF.

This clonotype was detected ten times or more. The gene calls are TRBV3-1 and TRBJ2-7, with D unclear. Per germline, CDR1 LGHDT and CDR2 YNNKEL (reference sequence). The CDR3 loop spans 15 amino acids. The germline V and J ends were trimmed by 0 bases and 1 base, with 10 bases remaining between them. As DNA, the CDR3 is TGTGCCAGCAGCCAAGAATCACTCCTATCCTACGAGCAGTACTTC. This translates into CASSQESLLSYEQYF.